This is a list of T cell receptor beta chains from one sample in a study of Graves' ophthalmopathy and Graves' hyperthyroidism. TCRdb processed the multiplex PCR reads anew with MiXCR; each CDR3 protein has one entry. The table lists 350,000 to 400,000 distinct CDR3 sequences, around 19% of them singletons, with roughly 1.5% in the top ten. The sample comprised peripheral blood. These receptors originate from a woman between 18 and 30 years old with Graves' ophthalmopathy. Each CDR3 is given with its conserved first and last residue. Fields, in order: CDR3 protein, CDR3 DNA, J gene, V gene, clone size, D gene. The D gene is left open where the match is weak. Some rows mark clone size as missing; the rest say once, few, many or name a class of expanded clone.

cdr3_aa: CASSLALGDSYGYTF
cdr3_nt: TGCGCCAGCAGCTTGGCCCTAGGGGACAGCTATGGCTACACCTTC
j_call: TRBJ1-2
v_call: TRBV5-1
clone_size: few
d_call: TRBD1

cdr3_aa: CASSQTLSYEQYF
cdr3_nt: TGTGCCAGCAGCCAGACCCTCTCCTACGAGCAGTACTTC
j_call: TRBJ2-7
v_call: TRBV11-2
clone_size: many
d_call: -

cdr3_aa: CASSPAGQGPTGELFF
cdr3_nt: TGCGCCAGCAGCCCCGCAGGGCAGGGGCCCACCGGGGAGCTGTTTTTT
j_call: TRBJ2-2
v_call: TRBV5-1
clone_size: many
d_call: -

cdr3_aa: CASRPQGRRTEAFF
cdr3_nt: TGTGCCAGCAGGCCACAGGGTCGTCGCACTGAAGCTTTCTTT
j_call: TRBJ1-1
v_call: TRBV28
clone_size: many
d_call: -

cdr3_aa: CASRGTNEYGYTF
cdr3_nt: TGTGCCAGCAGGGGGACAAATGAGTATGGCTACACCTTC
j_call: TRBJ1-2
v_call: TRBV28
clone_size: -
d_call: -

cdr3_aa: CASLGPRGAFF
cdr3_nt: TGTGCCAGCCTCGGGCCTCGAGGAGCTTTCTTT
j_call: TRBJ1-1
v_call: TRBV6-2/TRBV6-3
clone_size: -
d_call: -

cdr3_aa: CASSIHGQAVSNQPQHF
cdr3_nt: TGTGCCAGTAGTATCCACGGACAGGCTGTGAGCAATCAGCCCCAGCATTTT
j_call: TRBJ1-5
v_call: TRBV19
clone_size: many
d_call: TRBD1

cdr3_aa: CASTLSRTTNQETQYF
cdr3_nt: TGTGCCAGCACACTGTCTAGGACTACAAACCAAGAGACCCAGTACTTC
j_call: TRBJ2-5
v_call: TRBV6-1
clone_size: -
d_call: -

cdr3_aa: CASSKGSEYLNTEAFF
cdr3_nt: TGTGCCAGTAGTAAAGGCTCCGAGTATCTGAACACTGAAGCTTTCTTT
j_call: TRBJ1-1
v_call: TRBV19
clone_size: many
d_call: -

cdr3_aa: CASSLPSQGVGTEAFF
cdr3_nt: TGTGCCAGTAGTCTCCCCAGCCAGGGAGTGGGCACTGAAGCTTTCTTT
j_call: TRBJ1-1
v_call: TRBV19
clone_size: -
d_call: -

cdr3_aa: CASSSSGTVHGYTF
cdr3_nt: TGTGCCAGCAGTTCCTCCGGGACAGTCCATGGCTACACCTTC
j_call: TRBJ1-2
v_call: TRBV27
clone_size: -
d_call: TRBD1

cdr3_aa: CASSFLAGVYEQYF
cdr3_nt: TGTGCCAGCAGTTTCTTAGCGGGAGTGTACGAGCAGTACTTC
j_call: TRBJ2-7
v_call: TRBV6-2/TRBV6-3
clone_size: -
d_call: TRBD2

cdr3_aa: CASTSAGETTGELFF
cdr3_nt: TGTGCCAGCACCTCAGCGGGGGAGACCACCGGGGAGCTGTTTTTT
j_call: TRBJ2-2
v_call: TRBV9
clone_size: many
d_call: TRBD2

cdr3_aa: CASSQGGKPEAFF
cdr3_nt: TGTGCCAGCAGCCAGGGGGGGAAACCTGAAGCTTTCTTT
j_call: TRBJ1-1
v_call: TRBV7-9
clone_size: many
d_call: TRBD1

cdr3_aa: CATSRQTSGNTIYF
cdr3_nt: TGTGCCACCAGCAGGCAGACCTCTGGAAACACCATATATTTT
j_call: TRBJ1-3
v_call: TRBV15
clone_size: -
d_call: -

cdr3_aa: CASSPSAGGGETQYF
cdr3_nt: TGTGCCAGCAGTCCGTCAGCGGGAGGCGGAGAGACCCAGTACTTC
j_call: TRBJ2-5
v_call: TRBV28
clone_size: -
d_call: TRBD2

cdr3_aa: CATSRDPGGNTIYF
cdr3_nt: TGTGCCACCAGCAGAGACCCCGGTGGGAACACCATATATTTT
j_call: TRBJ1-3
v_call: TRBV15
clone_size: many
d_call: -

cdr3_aa: CSANTNLGVARAYEQYF
cdr3_nt: TGCAGTGCCAACACCAACCTAGGGGTAGCGCGAGCCTACGAGCAGTACTTC
j_call: TRBJ2-7
v_call: TRBV20-1
clone_size: many
d_call: -

cdr3_aa: CASSLGKGNYGYTF
cdr3_nt: TGTGCCAGCAGCTTAGGGAAGGGTAACTATGGCTACACCTTC
j_call: TRBJ1-2
v_call: TRBV7-2
clone_size: -
d_call: -

cdr3_aa: CASSPPPRNRDETQYF
cdr3_nt: TGTGCCAGCTCACCGCCCCCCAGAAACAGGGACGAGACCCAGTACTTC
j_call: TRBJ2-5
v_call: TRBV18
clone_size: many
d_call: -

cdr3_aa: CASSLGWGNSPLHF
cdr3_nt: TGTGCCAGCAGTTTAGGTTGGGGTAATTCACCCCTCCACTTT
j_call: TRBJ1-6
v_call: TRBV27
clone_size: many
d_call: -

cdr3_aa: CASSPLLDSPLHF
cdr3_nt: TGTGCCAGCTCTCCCCTATTGGATTCACCCCTCCACTTT
j_call: TRBJ1-6
v_call: TRBV18
clone_size: -
d_call: -

cdr3_aa: CSAAPGVNQPQHF
cdr3_nt: TGCAGTGCGGCCCCCGGCGTTAATCAGCCCCAGCATTTT
j_call: TRBJ1-5
v_call: TRBV20-1
clone_size: many
d_call: -

cdr3_aa: CASSLLGGGLAGFKSYEQYF
cdr3_nt: TGTGCCAGCAGCTTACTGGGGGGGGGACTAGCGGGATTTAAGTCCTACGAGCAGTACTTC
j_call: TRBJ2-7
v_call: TRBV7-2
clone_size: few
d_call: TRBD2

cdr3_aa: CAWSPKTGGGETQYF
cdr3_nt: TGTGCCTGGAGTCCGAAAACAGGGGGCGGAGAGACCCAGTACTTC
j_call: TRBJ2-5
v_call: TRBV30
clone_size: many
d_call: TRBD1

cdr3_aa: CASGSRGQETQYF
cdr3_nt: TGTGCCAGCGGGAGCCGAGGCCAAGAGACCCAGTACTTC
j_call: TRBJ2-5
v_call: TRBV6-5
clone_size: many
d_call: -

cdr3_aa: CASSLAADHNSPLHF
cdr3_nt: TGTGCCAGCAGCCTCGCGGCAGACCATAATTCACCCCTCCACTTT
j_call: TRBJ1-6
v_call: TRBV11-3
clone_size: many
d_call: -

cdr3_aa: CANRRGAGNTEAFF
cdr3_nt: TGTGCGAATCGAAGGGGTGCCGGGAACACTGAAGCTTTCTTT
j_call: TRBJ1-1
v_call: TRBV30
clone_size: many
d_call: -

cdr3_aa: CASSYQFPGQGYTGELFF
cdr3_nt: TGTGCCAGCAGTTATCAATTTCCGGGACAGGGCTACACCGGGGAGCTGTTTTTT
j_call: TRBJ2-2
v_call: TRBV6-2/TRBV6-3
clone_size: many
d_call: TRBD1

cdr3_aa: CSARDYRGQETQYF
cdr3_nt: TGCAGTGCTAGAGACTACAGAGGGCAAGAGACCCAGTACTTC
j_call: TRBJ2-5
v_call: TRBV20-1
clone_size: many
d_call: -

cdr3_aa: CATVGTSQETQYF
cdr3_nt: TGTGCCACCGTAGGGACTAGCCAAGAGACCCAGTACTTC
j_call: TRBJ2-5
v_call: TRBV2
clone_size: -
d_call: TRBD2

cdr3_aa: CASSPGGATGAYEQYF
cdr3_nt: TGTGCCAGCAGCCCCGGAGGGGCGACAGGGGCCTACGAGCAGTACTTC
j_call: TRBJ2-7
v_call: TRBV7-3
clone_size: many
d_call: TRBD1

cdr3_aa: CASSNRDRVSEQYF
cdr3_nt: TGTGCCAGCAGCAACCGGGACAGGGTAAGCGAGCAGTACTTC
j_call: TRBJ2-7
v_call: TRBV7-6
clone_size: once
d_call: TRBD1

cdr3_aa: CASSQEGSPLHF
cdr3_nt: TGTGCCAGCAGCCAAGAAGGTTCACCCCTCCACTTT
j_call: TRBJ1-6
v_call: TRBV3-1
clone_size: many
d_call: -

cdr3_aa: CASSQDPSGSYGELFF
cdr3_nt: TGTGCCAGCAGCCAAGACCCCAGCGGGAGCTACGGGGAGCTGTTTTTT
j_call: TRBJ2-2
v_call: TRBV4-2
clone_size: many
d_call: TRBD2

cdr3_aa: CASSVTGTNTEAFF
cdr3_nt: TGCGCCAGCAGCGTAACAGGAACGAACACTGAAGCTTTCTTT
j_call: TRBJ1-1
v_call: TRBV5-1
clone_size: many
d_call: -

cdr3_aa: CASTAPGGRETQYF
cdr3_nt: TGTGCCAGCACCGCCCCCGGGGGCCGGGAGACCCAGTACTTC
j_call: TRBJ2-5
v_call: TRBV6-1
clone_size: many
d_call: -

cdr3_aa: CASSPGQAVYEQYF
cdr3_nt: TGCGCCAGCAGCCCGGGACAGGCGGTATACGAGCAGTACTTC
j_call: TRBJ2-7
v_call: TRBV5-1
clone_size: many
d_call: TRBD1

cdr3_aa: CASSLPQTGLQNTFYEQYF
cdr3_nt: TGTGCCAGCAGTTTACCTCAGACAGGGCTCCAAAATACTTTCTACGAGCAGTACTTC
j_call: TRBJ2-7
v_call: TRBV28
clone_size: many
d_call: TRBD1

cdr3_aa: CASILGGARSNQPQHF
cdr3_nt: TGTGCCAGCATCCTCGGGGGGGCTAGAAGCAATCAGCCCCAGCATTTT
j_call: TRBJ1-5
v_call: TRBV28
clone_size: few
d_call: -

cdr3_aa: CASSRQNYGYTF
cdr3_nt: TGTGCCAGCTCGAGACAGAACTATGGCTACACCTTC
j_call: TRBJ1-2
v_call: TRBV25-1
clone_size: many
d_call: -

cdr3_aa: CASSLAEGAREQYF
cdr3_nt: TGTGCCAGCAGCTTAGCGGAGGGGGCCCGCGAGCAGTACTTC
j_call: TRBJ2-7
v_call: TRBV7-8
clone_size: many
d_call: -

cdr3_aa: CSASSVTRGPYEQYF
cdr3_nt: TGCAGTGCTAGTTCGGTCACCAGGGGCCCCTACGAGCAGTACTTC
j_call: TRBJ2-7
v_call: TRBV20-1
clone_size: many
d_call: -

cdr3_aa: CASSHLGMNTEAFF
cdr3_nt: TGCGCCAGCAGCCACCTGGGGATGAACACTGAAGCTTTCTTT
j_call: TRBJ1-1
v_call: TRBV4-3
clone_size: many
d_call: -

cdr3_aa: CASRAYEQYF
cdr3_nt: TGTGCCAGCAGGGCCTACGAGCAGTACTTC
j_call: TRBJ2-7
v_call: TRBV6-1
clone_size: many
d_call: -

cdr3_aa: CASSFQAGDEETQYF
cdr3_nt: TGTGCCAGCAGCTTCCAAGCGGGAGATGAAGAGACCCAGTACTTC
j_call: TRBJ2-5
v_call: TRBV7-2
clone_size: -
d_call: TRBD2

cdr3_aa: CASSLTTGAPQETQYF
cdr3_nt: TGTGCCAGCAGTTTAACGACAGGAGCCCCCCAAGAGACCCAGTACTTC
j_call: TRBJ2-5
v_call: TRBV12-3/TRBV12-4
clone_size: many
d_call: -

cdr3_aa: CASSPGVPLRLAKNIQYF
cdr3_nt: TGTGCCAGCAGCCCAGGGGTGCCCCTTCGGCTAGCCAAAAACATTCAGTACTTC
j_call: TRBJ2-4
v_call: TRBV7-3
clone_size: many
d_call: -

cdr3_aa: CASSQDWTAQETQYF
cdr3_nt: TGCGCCAGCAGCCAAGATTGGACAGCTCAAGAGACCCAGTACTTC
j_call: TRBJ2-5
v_call: TRBV4-3
clone_size: many
d_call: -

cdr3_aa: CASSDGGGGNEQYF
cdr3_nt: TGTGCCAGCAGCGACGGGGGAGGAGGTAACGAGCAGTACTTC
j_call: TRBJ2-7
v_call: TRBV4-2
clone_size: many
d_call: -

cdr3_aa: CASSYLSEAFF
cdr3_nt: TGTGCCAGCAGTTACCTGTCGGAAGCTTTCTTT
j_call: TRBJ1-1
v_call: TRBV6-5
clone_size: -
d_call: -

cdr3_aa: CSVRSHNYGYTF
cdr3_nt: TGCAGTGTAAGGAGTCATAACTATGGCTACACCTTC
j_call: TRBJ1-2
v_call: TRBV20-1
clone_size: -
d_call: -

cdr3_aa: CASSLAGGGSSYEQYF
cdr3_nt: TGTGCCAGCAGCTTAGCGGGAGGCGGGAGTAGTTACGAGCAGTACTTC
j_call: TRBJ2-7
v_call: TRBV7-2
clone_size: few
d_call: TRBD2

cdr3_aa: CASSQDSAGSTGELFF
cdr3_nt: TGCGCCAGCAGCCAAGATTCGGCAGGGAGCACCGGGGAGCTGTTTTTT
j_call: TRBJ2-2
v_call: TRBV4-3
clone_size: many
d_call: -